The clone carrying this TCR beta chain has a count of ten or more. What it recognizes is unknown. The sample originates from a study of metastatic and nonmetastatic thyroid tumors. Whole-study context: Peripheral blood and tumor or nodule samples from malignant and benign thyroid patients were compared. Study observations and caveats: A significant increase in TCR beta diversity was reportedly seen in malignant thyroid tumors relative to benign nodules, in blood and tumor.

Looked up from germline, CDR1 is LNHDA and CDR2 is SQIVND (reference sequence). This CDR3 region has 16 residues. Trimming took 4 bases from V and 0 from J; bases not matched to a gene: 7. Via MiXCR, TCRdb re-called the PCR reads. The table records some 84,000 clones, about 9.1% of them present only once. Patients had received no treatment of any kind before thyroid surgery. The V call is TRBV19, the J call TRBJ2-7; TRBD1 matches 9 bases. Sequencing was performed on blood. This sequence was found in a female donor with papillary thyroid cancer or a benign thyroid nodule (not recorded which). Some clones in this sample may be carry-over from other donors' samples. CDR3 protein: CASSTRTGASSYEQYF. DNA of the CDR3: TGTGCCAGTAGTACCCGGACAGGGGCCAGCTCCTACGAGCAGTACTTC.